The 7 T cell receptor beta chains in this list originate from one sample, sequenced in a study of PD-L1 blockade in urothelial cancer. Repertoires were generated with immunoSEQ multiplex PCR, while TCRdb's copy carries only in-frame clones and drops some. The sample includes under 130,000 clones, under 85% seen only once; the top ten take 2% to 2.5%. The input for sequencing was PBMCs, taken around atezolizumab (anti-PD-L1) treatment. Source of these receptors: a man aged 45-65 years with urothelial cancer.

V gene TRBV7-9 combines with J gene TRBJ2-5, with TRBD1 as a possible D gene (5 bases). CDR3 size: 16 residues. With 5 bases removed from V and 0 bases from J, the gap between germline ends came to 16 bases. Per the germline V gene, CDR1 is SEHNR and CDR2 is FQNEAQ (reference sequence). CDR3 bases: TGTGCCAGCAGCCCTAGTGGGGCGGCGTACCAAGAGACCCAGTACTTC. As protein: CASSPSGAAYQETQYF.

This clone was counted a single time. The chain recombines TRBV6-1 with TRBJ2-7, with a weak D call TRBD2 (5 bases). V lost 2 bases and J 3 bases, leaving 14 bases between the germline ends. Germline loops: CDR1 MNHNS, CDR2 SASEGT. This CDR3 has 15 residues. The CDR3 region is CASSEHLKGDYEQYF. DNA of the CDR3: TGTGCCAGCAGTGAACATTTAAAGGGAGACTACGAGCAGTACTTC.

The rearrangement joins TRBV7-2 to TRBJ2-3, with TRBD2 as a possible D gene (7 bases). CDR1 and CDR2 from the germline V gene are SGHTA and FQGNSA. V was trimmed by 5 bases and J by 3 bases, leaving 18 bases between them. CDR3 length: 16 residues. Here the CDR3 reads CASSPLGGGVTDTQYF. The CDR3 bases are TGTGCCAGCAGCCCCTTGGGGGGGGGCGTTACAGATACGCAGTATTTT.

The chain uses TRBV7-8 and TRBJ2-5; D may be TRBD2 (5 bases). Between the trimmed V and J ends, which lost 1 base and 5 bases, there was a span of 11 bases. The CDR3 sequence is 14 residues long. CDR1 is SGHVS, CDR2 FQNEAQ, per germline. CDR3 in DNA: TGTGCCAGCAGCTTAGGGACTGTTGTTGAGACCCAGTACTTC. This translates into CASSLGTVVETQYF. The entire variable domain, with the rest obtained from reference TRBV7-8 and TRBJ2-5, is as follows: GAGVSQSPRYKVAKRGQDVALRCDPISGHVSLFWYQQALGQGPEFLTYFQNEAQLDKSGLPSDRFFAERPEGSVSTLKIQRTQQEDSAVYLCASSLGTVVETQYFGPGTRLLVL.

This rearrangement joins TRBV4-1 to TRBJ1-1; a weak D match, TRBD1 (5 bases). Germline V lookup: CDR1 MGHRA, CDR2 YSYEKL. This CDR3 spans 20 amino acids. V was trimmed by 0 bases and J by 1 base, leaving 24 bases between them. The CDR3 loop reads CASSQEGLRQGLESNTEAFF. CDR3 nucleotide sequence: TGCGCCAGCAGCCAAGAGGGTCTTCGGCAGGGCCTGGAATCGAACACTGAAGCTTTCTTT.

This chain uses TRBV18 with TRBJ2-3, with TRBD2 identical over 8 bases. The germline V gene encodes CDR1 KGHSH and CDR2 LQKENI. After removal of 6 bases from V and 2 bases from J, the junction contained 19 bases not matched to a gene. This CDR3 is 19 amino acids long. In DNA form, the CDR3 reads TGTGCCAGCTCGGAGACCCACGGCGGGAGGCTCCTATACACAGATACGCAGTATTTT. It is translated as CASSETHGGRLLYTDTQYF.

The J gene is TRBJ2-7, the V gene TRBV9, with 8 bases that match TRBD1. Trimming at V came to 4 bases and at J to 3 bases, leaving 6 bases not matched to a gene. CDR3 length: 14 amino acids. CDR1 is SGDLS, CDR2 YYNGEE, per germline. The CDR3 nucleotides read TGTGCCAGCAGCTCCCCAGACAGGGGCTACGAGCAGTACTTC. Its protein is CASSSPDRGYEQYF.